These 21 T cell receptor beta chains share one sample of origin, sequenced in a study of blood T cell repertoires in COVID-19. Measured with immunoSEQ multiplex PCR; TCRdb has only the in-frame clones, and not every one. This sample carries about 76,000 clones, 90% of them seen once, and the ten largest clones take 1.4% to 1.5%. Source material: peripheral blood. These receptor sequences come from a man aged 45-60 years with acute or convalescent COVID-19.

CDR3 DNA sequence: TGTGCCAGCAGCGTAGCCCCGTCCGGGGGAACCGGCGAGCAGTACTTC. It encodes CASSVAPSGGTGEQYF. The genes are TRBV9 and TRBJ2-7; tentative D call: TRBD2 (6 bases). The germline V gene has CDR1 SGDLS and CDR2 YYNGEE. The CDR3 is 16 amino acids. Trimming took off 0 bases at V and 6 bases at J, with 19 bases between the two ends.

Comment on this clone: The same CDR3 also results from other DNA sequences found in this sample. The CDR3 protein is CASSRRGLGNTIYF. The DNA of the CDR3 is TGTGCCAGTAGCCGCAGGGGGCTCGGAAACACCATATATTTT. V is TRBV19 and J is TRBJ1-3; 8 bases agree with TRBD1. This CDR3 is 14 amino acids long. Germline loops: CDR1 LNHDA, CDR2 SQIVND (reference sequence). The ends lost 6 bases at V and 4 bases at J; junction bases unmatched: 5.

This chain uses TRBV30 with TRBJ2-1, with 14 bases identical to TRBD2. With V trimmed by 2 bases and J by 9 bases, 6 bases remained unmatched. Per germline, CDR1 GTSNPN and CDR2 SVGIG (reference sequence). The CDR3 has 15 residues. The CDR3 bases are TGTGCCTGGAGTAAGGGACTAGCGGGAGTAAGTGAGCAGTTCTTC. This codes for CAWSKGLAGVSEQFF.

With regard to this clone: Relative to the germline gene, one junction end is altered; a read error may explain this. This chain links TRBV6-8 with TRBJ1-2; D perhaps matches TRBD1 (6 bases). CDR3 length equals 12 residues. Germline assignment: CDR1 MNHGY and CDR2 SAAAGT. The CDR3 sequence is CASKSRGLGYAF. The CDR3 nucleotides read TGTGCCAGCAAAAGCAGGGGTTTGGGCTACGCCTTC.

The V gene is TRBV11-2, the J gene TRBJ1-1, with D uncertain. The V gene lost 5 bases and the J gene lost 4 bases, with 11 bases spanning the gap. CDR1 and CDR2 (germline): SGHAT, FQNNGV. The CDR3 consists of 13 residues. The CDR3 DNA sequence: TGTGCCAGCAGCCCGCGGGTGGGCACTGAAGCTTTCTTT. Translated: CASSPRVGTEAFF. Full variable domain (missing parts from reference TRBV11-2 and TRBJ1-1): EAGVAQSPRYKIIEKRQSVAFWCNPISGHATLYWYQQILGQGPKLLIQFQNNGVVDDSQLPKDRFSAERLKGVDSTLKIQPAKLEDSAVYLCASSPRVGTEAFFGQGTRLTVV.

The rearrangement uses TRBV5-4 and TRBJ2-7; perhaps TRBD1 as D (6 bases). Deletions cut 5 bases from V and 2 bases from J, with 14 bases between. Germline CDR1 SGHNT, CDR2 YYREEE (reference sequence). The CDR3 runs to 14 residues. The CDR3 DNA reads TGTGCCAGCAGAACCGACAGGTCAACCTACGAGCAGTACTTC. Translated, it gives CASRTDRSTYEQYF.

The V call is TRBV7-2, the J call TRBJ1-4; TRBD1 might be the D (5 bases). Germline V lookup: CDR1 SGHTA, CDR2 FQGNSA. Trimming shortened V by 1 base and J by 3 bases, and 6 bases separated the two germline ends. This CDR3 contains 14 residues. CDR3 sequence: CASSLGGANEKLFF. The CDR3 DNA follows: TGTGCCAGCAGCTTAGGGGGGGCTAATGAAAAACTGTTTTTT.

CDR3 coding DNA: TGTGCCATCAGAGGGACTGAGGCAGAGACCCAGTACTTC. Residues: CAIRGTEAETQYF. V gene TRBV10-3 combines with J gene TRBJ2-5; a possible D gene is TRBD2 (6 bases). V lost 6 bases to trimming and J lost 4 bases, with 12 bases between them. The CDR3 runs 13 residues. Germline CDR1 ENHRY, CDR2 SYGVKD.

The V and J genes are TRBV7-2 and TRBJ1-1; 7 positions agree with TRBD1. The CDR3 is 15 amino acids. Germline values: CDR1 SGHTA, CDR2 FQGNSA. J lost 4 bases, V lost 6 bases, and 11 bases had no gene match. The CDR3 sequence: CASSLDFTGVTEAFF. The CDR3 coding sequence is TGTGCCAGCAGTTTGGACTTCACAGGGGTCACTGAAGCTTTCTTT.

A single count supports this clone. The chain recombines TRBV11-2 with TRBJ2-1; TRBD2 agrees at 7 bases. CDR3 length equals 18 residues. From germline, CDR1 is SGHAT and CDR2 FQNNGV. V shed 2 bases and J 0 bases; nucleotides not matched to a gene: 10. CDR3 bases: TGTGCCAGCAGCTTATTTGTGGGGGAGGGGAGCTCCTACAATGAGCAGTTCTTC. Residues: CASSLFVGEGSSYNEQFF. The variable domain in full, with the rest retrieved from reference TRBV11-2 and TRBJ2-1, is EAGVAQSPRYKIIEKRQSVAFWCNPISGHATLYWYQQILGQGPKLLIQFQNNGVVDDSQLPKDRFSAERLKGVDSTLKIQPAKLEDSAVYLCASSLFVGEGSSYNEQFFGPGTRLTVL.

This clone was seen more than once but under ten times. This chain connects TRBV6-2 or TRBV6-3 to TRBJ1-2; the match to TRBD1 covers 8 bases. This CDR3 is built from 15 residues. Trimming removed 2 bases from V and 0 bases from J; junction bases left unmatched: 2. Looked up from germline, CDR1 is MNHEY and CDR2 is SVGEGT. CDR3 loop: CASSYDRGPNYGYTF. The CDR3 coding sequence is TGTGCCAGCAGTTACGACAGGGGACCTAACTATGGCTACACCTTC.

The gene calls are TRBV2 and TRBJ2-3; 7 bases are a match to TRBD2. CDR1 SNHLY and CDR2 FYNNEI come from the germline V gene. Losses at the gene ends were 8 bases for V and 0 bases for J; bases not matched to a gene: 5. The CDR3 has 14 amino acids. CDR3 protein: CASRRAGSTDTQYF. The CDR3 DNA follows: TGTGCCAGCCGTCGAGCGGGGAGCACAGATACGCAGTATTTT.

The gene calls are TRBV7-9 and TRBJ2-1, with 10 bases lining up with TRBD1. Per the germline V gene, CDR1 is SEHNR and CDR2 is FQNEAQ (reference sequence). V was clipped by 6 bases and J by 9 bases; unmatched bases: 8. This CDR3 is built from 14 residues. As DNA, the CDR3 is TGTGCCAGCAGACCCGGGACAGGGGTGGTTGAGCAGTTCTTC. Translating it yields CASRPGTGVVEQFF. Together with reference TRBV7-9 and TRBJ2-1, the CDR3 gives the full variable domain: DTGVSQNPRHKITKRGQNVTFRCDPISEHNRLYWYRQTLGQGPEFLTYFQNEAQLEKSRLLSDRFSAERPKGSFSTLEIQRTEQGDSAMYLCASRPGTGVVEQFFGPGTRLTVL.

J is TRBJ1-1 and V is TRBV12-3 or TRBV12-4; 11 nucleotides match TRBD1. Germline trimming cut 5 bases from V and 10 bases from J; bases unmatched to any gene: 6. This CDR3 comprises 13 residues. The CDR3 protein is CASSGQGAFGAFF. CDR3 DNA: TGTGCCAGCAGTGGACAGGGGGCGTTCGGAGCTTTCTTT.

V usage is TRBV28 and J usage is TRBJ2-2; 7 nucleotides agree with TRBD1. Germline values: CDR1 MDHEN, CDR2 SYDVKM. The CDR3 totals 15 residues. J was trimmed by 6 bases and V by 3 bases; bases with no gene match: 7. CDR3: CASSFMDRSSGELFF. In nucleotides, the CDR3 is TGTGCCAGCAGTTTTATGGACAGGTCATCCGGGGAGCTGTTTTTT.

This rearrangement joins TRBV27 to TRBJ1-5, with D possibly matching TRBD1 (5 bases). This CDR3 is 19 amino acids long. The V gene's germline CDR1 is MNHEY and CDR2 SMNVEV (reference sequence). V lost 3 bases to trimming and J lost 0 bases, with 21 bases between them. In DNA form, the CDR3 reads TGTGCCAGCAGTTTTTTAGGGCCCACGGACAAAAATAGCAATCAGCCCCAGCATTTT. Translated: CASSFLGPTDKNSNQPQHF.

The chain employs TRBV29-1 and TRBJ2-2; 7 bases fit TRBD1. From germline, CDR1 is SQVTM and CDR2 ANQGSEA. CDR3 length equals 12 residues. Trimming cost V 7 bases and J 7 bases; bases outside gene matches: 6. This chain's CDR3 is CSGQGWVGELFF. The DNA for the CDR3 is TGCAGCGGACAGGGATGGGTCGGGGAGCTGTTTTTT.

This chain connects TRBV7-2 to TRBJ2-7, with no clear D. Germline assignment: CDR1 SGHTA and CDR2 FQGNSA. Between the trimmed V and J ends, which lost 4 bases and 6 bases, there was a span of 13 bases. This CDR3 is built from 13 residues. Written as DNA, the CDR3 is TGTGCCAGCAGCTCCAACGTGGGCTTCGAGCAGTACGTC. It codes for CASSSNVGFEQYV.

The rearrangement uses TRBV7-2 and TRBJ2-7, with TRBD2 matching over 10 bases. J gave up 6 bases and V 4 bases, and 6 bases lay outside the gene matches. CDR3 size: 14 residues. From germline, CDR1 is SGHTA and CDR2 FQGNSA. The CDR3 sequence: CASSSSGRAGEQYF. CDR3 DNA sequence: TGTGCCAGCAGCTCCAGCGGGAGGGCGGGCGAGCAGTACTTC.

The chain employs TRBV6-5 and TRBJ2-7; 7 bases agree with TRBD1. Germline CDR1 MNHEY, CDR2 SVGAGI. This CDR3 is built from 16 residues. The junction had 12 bases not matched to a gene; V was cut back by 4 bases and J by 3 bases. The CDR3 DNA sequence: TGTGCCAGCAGTTCCCCCCGGACAGGTGTCATCTACGAGCAGTACTTC. Translating it yields CASSSPRTGVIYEQYF.

This rearrangement joins TRBV6-6 to TRBJ2-7, with 10 bases fitting TRBD1. The V and J ends lost 2 bases and 7 bases, in that order; junction bases with no gene match: 8. CDR3 length: 15 residues. Per germline, CDR1 MNHNY and CDR2 SVGAGI (reference sequence). The CDR3 loop is CASSYKAGTGVEQYV. The CDR3 region has the DNA TGTGCCAGCAGTTACAAAGCCGGGACAGGGGTTGAGCAGTACGTC.